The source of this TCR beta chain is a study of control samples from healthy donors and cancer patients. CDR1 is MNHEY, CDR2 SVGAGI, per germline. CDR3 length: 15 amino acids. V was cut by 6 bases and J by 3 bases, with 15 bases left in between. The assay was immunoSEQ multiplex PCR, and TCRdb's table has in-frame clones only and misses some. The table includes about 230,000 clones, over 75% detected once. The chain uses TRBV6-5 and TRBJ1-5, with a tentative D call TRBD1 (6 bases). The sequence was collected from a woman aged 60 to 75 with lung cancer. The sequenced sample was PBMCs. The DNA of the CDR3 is TGTGCCAGCAGGGGATGGGGGGGCGTCAATCAGCCCCAGCATTTT. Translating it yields CASRGWGGVNQPQHF.